This T cell receptor beta chain was identified in a study of T cell responses to AZD1222 COVID-19 vaccine. V shed 6 bases and J 11 bases; nucleotides not matched to a gene: 8. There are 13 residues in the CDR3. The assay was immunoSEQ multiplex PCR, and TCRdb's table has in-frame clones only and misses some. The table shows about 80,000 clones, with approximately 86% occurring only once. The TCR originated in an adult in good health. The specimen comprised peripheral blood, sampled on day 0 of AZD1222 vaccination. This chain connects TRBV12-3 or TRBV12-4 to TRBJ1-4; 8 positions agree with TRBD1. The CDR3 DNA follows: TGTGCCAGCAGCCCCAGGGGGCGTGGGAAACTGTTTTTT. Translating gives CASSPRGRGKLFF.